A single sample gave rise to the 10 T cell receptor beta chains below, sequenced in a study of T cell responses to AZD1222 COVID-19 vaccine. Method: immunoSEQ multiplex PCR; TCRdb's copy keeps in-frame clones and lacks some. The sample gives 96,000 or so clones, roughly nine tenths of which show up once; roughly 1.5% is in the top ten. Sample: peripheral blood, taken on day 0 of AZD1222 vaccination. These receptor sequences come from an adult in good health.

V and J are TRBV5-1 and TRBJ1-1, with D unresolved. V was shortened by 4 bases and J by 5 bases, with 15 bases between the two germline ends. The CDR3 is made up of 14 amino acids. CDR1 is SGHRS and CDR2 is YFSETQ in the germline V gene. The chain's CDR3 is CASSPQDQSTEAFF. CDR3 nucleotides: TGCGCCAGCAGCCCACAAGACCAGTCGACTGAAGCTTTCTTT. The full variable domain, its missing parts supplied by reference TRBV5-1 and TRBJ1-1, is KAGVTQTPRYLIKTRGQQVTLSCSPISGHRSVSWYQQTPGQGLQFLFEYFSETQRNKGNFPGRFSGRQFSNSRSEMNVSTLELGDSALYLCASSPQDQSTEAFFGQGTRLTVV.

The chain joins TRBV7-9 to TRBJ1-2, with TRBD1 as a possible D gene (5 bases). The CDR3 is 15 amino acids. Germline CDR1 and CDR2: SEHNR and FQNEAQ (reference sequence). Trimming removed 5 bases at V and 1 base at J, with 14 bases between. The CDR3 is CASSPQGNINYGYTF. Written as DNA, the CDR3 is TGTGCCAGCAGCCCGCAGGGAAACATTAACTATGGCTACACCTTC.

The V gene is TRBV6-2 or TRBV6-3, the J gene TRBJ1-5; D call uncertain. Looked up from germline, CDR1 is MNHEY and CDR2 is SVGEGT. CDR3 size: 12 residues. V lost 6 bases and J lost 4, with 7 bases in between. The CDR3 DNA is TGTGCCAGCAGCCCGCGTAATCAGCCCCAGCATTTT. Translating gives CASSPRNQPQHF.

This CDR3 is CASSLVLGDSYEQYF. In DNA, the CDR3 is TGTGCCAGCAGCTTAGTTCTGGGTGACTCCTACGAGCAGTACTTC. The genes are TRBV7-8 and TRBJ2-7; no firm D call. V lost 1 base and J 0 bases, leaving 10 bases between the germline ends. The CDR3 extends over 15 amino acids. CDR1 and CDR2 from the germline V gene are SGHVS and FQNEAQ. Drawing the rest from reference TRBV7-8 and TRBJ2-7, the complete variable domain is GAGVSQSPRYKVAKRGQDVALRCDPISGHVSLFWYQQALGQGPEFLTYFQNEAQLDKSGLPSDRFFAERPEGSVSTLKIQRTQQEDSAVYLCASSLVLGDSYEQYFGPGTRLTVT.

This chain joins TRBV30 and TRBJ2-5, with a weak D call TRBD1 (6 bases). Germline lookup yields CDR1 GTSNPN and CDR2 SVGIG (reference sequence). The V and J ends lost 3 bases and 5 bases respectively, with 13 bases between them. This CDR3 is 13 amino acids long. The CDR3 sequence: CAWRPRGLETQYF. CDR3 bases: TGTGCCTGGAGGCCCAGGGGTTTGGAGACCCAGTACTTC.

The chain combines TRBV25-1 with TRBJ1-2, with D hard to call. The CDR3 loop spans 18 amino acids. The V gene lost 2 bases and the J gene lost 6 bases, with 25 bases spanning the gap. CDR1 is MGHDK and CDR2 is SYGVNS in the germline V gene. CDR3 DNA: TGTGCCAGCAGTGAACCTGGCCCCAGCTCCCTGCCGGCGGATGGCTACACCTTC. The encoded protein is CASSEPGPSSLPADGYTF.

The chain couples TRBV5-5 to TRBJ1-1, with 10 bases identical to TRBD1. The CDR3 totals 13 residues. Trimming removed 3 bases from V and 4 bases from J; junction bases left unmatched: 0. The germline gives CDR1 SGHKS, CDR2 YYEKEE (reference sequence). CDR3 region: CASSWTGGTEAFF. CDR3 sequence (DNA): TGTGCCAGCAGCTGGACAGGGGGCACTGAAGCTTTCTTT.

The CDR3 sequence is CASSLYRLNEQYF. The CDR3 bases are TGTGCCAGCAGCTTATACAGGCTCAACGAGCAGTACTTC. The chain recombines TRBV7-2 with TRBJ2-7; the D gene is possibly TRBD1 (5 bases). CDR3 length: 13 amino acids. Trimming left V 2 bases short and J 5 bases short, with 10 bases between. Germline loops: CDR1 SGHTA, CDR2 FQGNSA.

The chain joins TRBV29-1 to TRBJ2-3, with 7 bases lining up with TRBD2. This CDR3 is built from 12 residues. Trimming cost V 6 bases and J 3 bases; bases outside gene matches: 3. Germline-derived CDR1 and CDR2 are SQVTM and ANQGSEA. CDR3 sequence reads: CSVGGTTDTQYF. In DNA form, the CDR3 reads TGCAGCGTGGGGGGGACTACAGATACGCAGTATTTT.

This chain connects TRBV29-1 to TRBJ1-1; D may be TRBD1 (5 bases). The CDR3 runs 13 residues. V was clipped by 7 bases and J by 8 bases, with 20 bases between them. Germline V gene lookup returns CDR1 SQVTM and CDR2 ANQGSEA. The CDR3 DNA follows: TGCAGCGCTCGAGTTTCGGGGGGGGAGGAAGCTTTCTTT. It yields the protein CSARVSGGEEAFF.